This TCR beta chain was captured by sequencing in a study of blood T cell repertoires in COVID-19 (dated by TCRdb to the early 2020s). In the study overall: Collaborator samples came from the United States, Italy and Spain and covered acute and convalescent phases of COVID-19. Where available, HLA class I and class II types were taken from metadata supplied by the sample provider and were not determined by assay-based typing. A de-identified subject ID, COVID-19 status, age in years and sex were almost always included in the sample metadata. The samples were drawn from the first 160 participants of the ongoing ImmuneRACE study and from 1,254 subjects provided by 6 global collaborators. The material from the prospective study consisted of cDNA or gDNA derived from T cells, B-cell-depleted T cells, or PBMCs. The dataset comprised deeply sampled blood TCRbeta repertoires from subjects exposed to, actively infected with, or recovered from COVID-19. The repertoires were made available in a free public database intended to serve as a resource for research on the immune response to SARS-CoV-2. Results and caveats for the whole study, not just this receptor: The amount of clinical and demographic metadata varied by source and participant and was provided uncurated.

TCRbeta CDR3 regions were amplified from genomic DNA by means of the immunoSEQ Assay, a bias-controlled multiplex PCR. The authors' pipeline ran thus. Within the assay, amplification of reference gene primers was used to estimate how many nucleated cells each sample contained. To quantify the absolute abundance of each unique TCRbeta CDR3 rearrangement, sequence reads were collapsed and filtered. For each sample, productive Simpson clonality was calculated as the square root of Simpson's diversity index across productive rearrangements. TCRdb limited this immuneACCESS table to in-frame rearrangements with V and J called. A share of clones is missing; checked studies link under half to unresolved V genes, and the rest is unexplained. V and J calls and clone size are given by that table; D and trimming were obtained from the DNA. The sample table contains around 200,000 clones; only one count was recorded for approximately 86% of them. The ten largest clonotypes hold roughly 7% of the sample.

Collaborating institutions collected whole blood in K2EDTA tubes following their own protocols. Collaborator samples were shipped for TCRbeta analysis as frozen whole blood, isolated PBMCs, or DNA extracted from either sample type. Worth noting for this clone: Its recognized antigen is unknown. Per-nucleotide qualities are absent, and no much larger clonotype sits a single base away.

Material: peripheral blood. This clonotype was obtained from an elderly woman in a cohort sampled during active or convalescent COVID-19.

The nucleotides are TGTGCCAGCAGCCGGAACCCCGGGACTCCTACAGATACGCAGTATTTT. This sequence encodes CASSRNPGTPTDTQYF. The sequence links TRBV4-2 to TRBJ2-3; the D gene is perhaps TRBD2, on 6 matching bases. The germline V gene supplies CDR1 LGHNA and CDR2 YNFKEQ. Taken from cysteine to phenylalanine, the CDR3 has 16 residues. Only CDR3 DNA remains: 48 bases, in frame from the first base. V lost 4 bases and J lost 3 bases; the stretch between them is 17 bases long.